A selection of T cell receptor beta chains follows, all from one sample in a study of cytomegalovirus exposure and HLA in healthy donors. The data were produced by immunoSEQ multiplex PCR, yet TCRdb's version contains in-frame clones alone and is incomplete. The table has around 60,000 clones, 60% to 80% seen once. The sequencing input was PBMCs. The receptor set was obtained from a woman aged 40 to 49 in good health and CMV-seropositive. Each CDR3 is given with its conserved first and last residue. D genes are given only for firm matches. Clone size is stated in some rows and not others, as once, few, many or a class when expanded.

>TRBJ1-2|.|.|TRBV23-1
CASSSQYGYTF
TGCGCCAGCAGCAGTCAGTATGGCTACACCTTC
>TRBJ2-6|.|.|TRBV5-1
CASSSRIPFSGANVLTF
TGCGCCAGCAGCTCTAGGATCCCCTTCTCTGGGGCCAACGTCCTGACTTTC
>TRBJ2-2|.|.|TRBV7-2
CASSLAGLTTGELFF
TGTGCCAGCAGCTTAGCGGGACTTACCACCGGGGAGCTGTTTTTT
>TRBJ2-1|few|TRBD1|TRBV19
CASSTPETGDCEQFF
TGTGCCAGTAGTACTCCCGAGACAGGGGATTGTGAGCAGTTCTTC
>TRBJ2-1|.|TRBD1|TRBV29-1
CSVQPGQGSTDEQFF
TGCAGCGTTCAACCGGGACAGGGATCTACGGATGAGCAGTTCTTC
>TRBJ1-2|few|.|TRBV7-2
CASSLLLNYGYTF
TGTGCCAGCAGTCTACTCCTTAACTATGGCTACACCTTC
>TRBJ2-2|few|.|TRBV7-2
CASSLGGGESGELFF
TGTGCCAGCAGCTTAGGGGGGGGCGAAAGCGGGGAGCTGTTTTTT
>TRBJ1-3|.|.|TRBV20-1
CSAEFQDTIYF
TGCAGTGCCGAGTTCCAAGACACCATATATTTT
>TRBJ2-1|.|.|TRBV7-8
CASSLERGGTRNEQFF
TGTGCCAGCAGCTTGGAGAGGGGGGGGACGAGGAATGAGCAGTTCTTC
>TRBJ2-5|.|TRBD1|TRBV11-2
CASSPGTGEETQYF
TGTGCCAGCAGCCCCGGGACAGGGGAAGAGACCCAGTACTTC
>TRBJ1-1|.|TRBD1|TRBV5-1
CASSLARGTGVMNTEAFF
TGCGCCAGCAGCTTGGCGAGGGGGACAGGGGTCATGAACACTGAAGCTTTCTTT
>TRBJ2-5|.|.|TRBV7-2
CASRGLGSETQYF
TGTGCCAGCAGAGGACTCGGTTCCGAGACCCAGTACTTC
>TRBJ2-5|few|TRBD2|TRBV5-6
CASSWLAGGQETQYF
TGTGCCAGCAGCTGGCTAGCGGGGGGGCAAGAGACCCAGTACTTC
>TRBJ2-2|few|TRBD2|TRBV19
CASSSGVAGRDGELFF
TGTGCCAGTAGTTCCGGGGTAGCGGGGAGGGACGGGGAGCTGTTTTTT
>TRBJ1-4|.|TRBD1|TRBV28
CASSSTGSDEKLFF
TGTGCCAGCAGCTCGACAGGGAGTGATGAAAAACTGTTTTTT
>TRBJ2-1|few|TRBD2|TRBV9
CASSVAGGPENEQFF
TGTGCCAGCAGCGTAGCGGGGGGGCCAGAAAATGAGCAGTTCTTC
>TRBJ2-1|.|.|TRBV4-1
CASSQVAQALNEQFF
TGCGCCAGCAGCCAAGTGGCACAGGCACTCAATGAGCAGTTCTTC
>TRBJ1-2|.|.|TRBV6-1
CATRYGESDGYTF
TGTGCCACCAGGTACGGGGAGAGCGATGGCTACACCTTC
>TRBJ1-2|.|.|TRBV18
CASTPAPGNYGYTF
TGTGCCAGCACCCCCGCCCCAGGGAACTATGGCTACACCTTC
>TRBJ1-4|.|.|TRBV28
CATFGDATNEKLFF
TGTGCCACCTTCGGGGATGCAACTAATGAAAAACTGTTTTTT
>TRBJ1-1|few|TRBD1|TRBV30
CAWSDATGMNTEAFF
TGTGCCTGGAGCGATGCGACAGGGATGAACACTGAAGCTTTCTTT
>TRBJ2-7|.|TRBD1|TRBV12-5
CASGPGQWEQYF
TGTGCTAGTGGACCGGGACAGTGGGAGCAGTACTTC
>TRBJ1-1|.|.|TRBV9
CASSVGGEDTEAFF
TGTGCCAGCAGCGTGGGGGGAGAGGACACTGAAGCTTTCTTT
>TRBJ1-5|few|TRBD1|TRBV6-1
CAMGTGDNQPQHF
TGTGCGATGGGGACAGGGGACAATCAGCCCCAGCATTTT
>TRBJ2-7|.|TRBD1|TRBV5-6
CASTLGQGDEQYF
TGTGCCAGCACCCTCGGACAGGGAGACGAGCAGTACTTC
>TRBJ1-1|.|.|TRBV29-1
CSVTRGPGTEAFF
TGCAGCGTCACAAGAGGGCCTGGCACTGAAGCTTTCTTT
>TRBJ2-1|.|.|TRBV5-6
CASSPTGREQFF
TGTGCCAGCAGCCCGACGGGGAGGGAGCAGTTCTTC
>TRBJ2-7|.|TRBD1|TRBV28
CASSLRDSPYEQYF
TGTGCCAGCAGTCTTCGGGACAGCCCCTACGAGCAGTACTTC
>TRBJ1-2|.|TRBD1|TRBV6-1
CASRIHRGHYTF
TGTGCCAGCAGGATACACAGGGGCCACTACACCTTC
>TRBJ2-7|.|.|TRBV6-4
CASSDDGGSGEQYF
TGTGCCAGCAGTGACGACGGCGGGTCGGGCGAGCAGTACTTC
>TRBJ2-1|.|TRBD2|TRBV6-5
CASTPSGGPYNEQFF
TGTGCCAGCACTCCTAGCGGGGGGCCATACAATGAGCAGTTCTTC
>TRBJ1-5|once|.|TRBV4-1
CASSRGHGNQPQHF
TGCGCCAGCAGCCGAGGACATGGCAATCAGCCCCAGCATTTT
>TRBJ2-2|.|TRBD2|TRBV19
CASSSWKAGDTGELFF
TGTGCCAGTAGCAGTTGGAAGGCGGGAGACACCGGGGAGCTGTTTTTT
>TRBJ2-3|.|.|TRBV9
CASSALGNTDTQYF
TGTGCCAGCAGCGCCCTCGGGAACACAGATACGCAGTATTTT
>TRBJ1-2|.|TRBD1|TRBV5-4
CASSSNLNYRGLGYGYTF
TGTGCCAGCAGCTCTAACCTCAACTACAGGGGATTGGGGTATGGCTACACCTTC
>TRBJ1-3|.|TRBD1|TRBV6-1
CASSSQGDAGNTIYF
TGTGCCAGCAGTTCCCAGGGGGACGCTGGAAACACCATATATTTT
>TRBJ1-4|.|TRBD1|TRBV25-1
CASSRQGRGEKLFF
TGTGCCAGCAGTCGACAGGGGCGAGGTGAAAAACTGTTTTTT
>TRBJ1-1|.|TRBD1|TRBV9
CASSVGGAQGASF
TGTGCCAGCAGCGTAGGCGGGGCTCAGGGGGCTTCCTTT
>TRBJ1-4|few|TRBD1|TRBV15
CATSREPGQRLFF
TGTGCCACCAGCAGAGAGCCGGGACAGAGATTGTTTTTT
>TRBJ2-7|.|.|TRBV11-2
CASSLNRFPYEQYF
TGTGCCAGCAGCTTAAATCGGTTCCCCTACGAGCAGTACTTC
>TRBJ2-2|.|TRBD1|TRBV6-6
CAVQGQGATGELFF
TGTGCCGTCCAGGGACAGGGGGCGACCGGGGAGCTGTTTTTT
>TRBJ2-1|.|TRBD2|TRBV11-1
CASSSPTSGGSEQFF
TGTGCCAGCAGCTCCCCGACTAGCGGGGGGTCTGAGCAGTTCTTC
>TRBJ1-4|few|.|TRBV12-2
CASRLAYTGTEKLFF
TGTGCAAGTCGCTTAGCGTATACAGGAACGGAAAAACTGTTTTTT
>TRBJ2-3|.|TRBD2|TRBV30
CAWTPGLAGAASTDTQYF
TGTGCCTGGACCCCGGGACTAGCGGGGGCGGCTAGCACAGATACGCAGTATTTT
>TRBJ1-5|.|.|TRBV7-6
CASSLAEGRPQHF
TGTGCCAGCAGCTTAGCGGAGGGACGGCCCCAGCATTTT
>TRBJ2-3|.|TRBD2|TRBV6-1
CASNGLAGGRDTQYF
TGTGCCAGCAATGGACTAGCGGGGGGGCGGGATACGCAGTATTTT
>TRBJ1-3|.|.|TRBV29-1
CSVEDRDRPGNTIYF
TGCAGCGTTGAAGATCGCGACAGGCCTGGAAACACCATATATTTT
>TRBJ2-7|few|.|TRBV4-1
CASSQGTRGYEQYF
TGCGCCAGCAGCCAAGGAACTAGAGGGTACGAGCAGTACTTC
>TRBJ2-3|.|.|TRBV6-5
CASSYSRPSDTQYF
TGTGCCAGCAGTTACTCGCGGCCCTCAGATACGCAGTATTTT
>TRBJ1-1|.|.|TRBV19
CASSVRVFPPTEAFF
TGTGCCAGTAGTGTCAGGGTTTTCCCCCCCACTGAAGCTTTCTTT
>TRBJ2-3|.|TRBD1|TRBV4-2
CASSPRQGSTDTQYF
TGTGCCAGCAGCCCCCGACAGGGGAGCACAGATACGCAGTATTTT
>TRBJ1-5|.|.|TRBV6-5
CASRARVSSQPQHF
TGTGCCAGCAGAGCCAGGGTTAGCAGTCAGCCCCAGCATTTT
>TRBJ2-5|.|.|TRBV5-8
CASSPWGEQETQYF
TGTGCCAGCAGCCCGTGGGGGGAGCAAGAGACCCAGTACTTC
>TRBJ2-3|.|.|TRBV10-1
CASSESRTSGNTQYF
TGCGCCAGCAGTGAGTCGAGGACGTCGGGGAATACGCAGTATTTT
>TRBJ2-1|few|TRBD1|TRBV19
CASSLRTGDEQFF
TGTGCCAGTAGTCTCCGGACAGGGGATGAGCAGTTCTTC